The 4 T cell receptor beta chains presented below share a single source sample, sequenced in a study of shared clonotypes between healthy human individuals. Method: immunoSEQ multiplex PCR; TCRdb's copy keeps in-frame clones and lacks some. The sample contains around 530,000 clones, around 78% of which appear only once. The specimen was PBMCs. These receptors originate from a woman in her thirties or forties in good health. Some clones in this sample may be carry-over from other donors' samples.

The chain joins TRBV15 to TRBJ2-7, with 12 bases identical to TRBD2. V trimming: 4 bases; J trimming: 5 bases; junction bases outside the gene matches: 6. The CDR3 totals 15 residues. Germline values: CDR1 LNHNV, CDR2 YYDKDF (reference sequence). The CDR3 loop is CATSTTSGSPNEQYF. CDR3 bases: TGTGCCACCAGCACGACTAGCGGGAGTCCCAACGAGCAGTACTTC.

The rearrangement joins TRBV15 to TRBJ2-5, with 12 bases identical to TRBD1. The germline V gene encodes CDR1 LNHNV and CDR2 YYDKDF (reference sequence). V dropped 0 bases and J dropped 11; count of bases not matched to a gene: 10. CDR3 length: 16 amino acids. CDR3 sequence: CATSRDTGTGGEEQYF. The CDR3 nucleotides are TGTGCCACCAGCAGAGACACCGGGACAGGGGGCGAAGAGCAGTACTTC.

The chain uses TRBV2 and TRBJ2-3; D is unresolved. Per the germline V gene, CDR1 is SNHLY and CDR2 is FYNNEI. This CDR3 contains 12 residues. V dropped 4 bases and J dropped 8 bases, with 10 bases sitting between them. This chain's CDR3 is CASSGPSGTQYF. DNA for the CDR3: TGTGCCAGCAGTGGCCCCTCCGGTACGCAGTATTTT. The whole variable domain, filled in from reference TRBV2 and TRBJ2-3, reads EPEVTQTPSHQVTQMGQEVILRCVPISNHLYFYWYRQILGQKVEFLVSFYNNEISEKSEIFDDQFSVERPDGSNFTLKIRSTKLEDSAMYFCASSGPSGTQYFGPGTRLTVL.

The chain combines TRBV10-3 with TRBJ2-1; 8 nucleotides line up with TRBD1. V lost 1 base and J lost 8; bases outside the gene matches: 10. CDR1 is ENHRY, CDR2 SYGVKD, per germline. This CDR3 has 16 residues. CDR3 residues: CAISEWRGQDVDEQFF. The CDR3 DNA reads TGTGCCATCAGTGAGTGGAGGGGACAGGATGTCGATGAGCAGTTCTTC.